Listed below are T cell receptor beta chains from one sample, sequenced in a study of blood T cell repertoires in COVID-19. Method: immunoSEQ multiplex PCR; TCRdb's copy keeps in-frame clones and lacks some. The top ten clones hold 6% to 8.5% of a sample with hundreds of thousands of clones, 88% of them seen once. Sequencing was carried out using peripheral blood. The receptor set was obtained from a woman aged 70-85 years with COVID-19, enrolled during active disease. Each CDR3 is given with its conserved first and last residue.

v_call: TRBV5-8; cdr3_aa: CASSLAETSYEDTQYF
v_call: TRBV7-3; cdr3_aa: CASKGANSPLHF
v_call: TRBV12-5; cdr3_aa: CASGTGANTGELFF
v_call: TRBV29-1; cdr3_aa: CSVGAGEYGHTF
v_call: TRBV5-6; cdr3_aa: CASSLAGLGLGEQYF
v_call: TRBV6-1; cdr3_aa: CASSGAQQGYGYGYTF
v_call: TRBV23-1; cdr3_aa: CASSRISGSSYEQYF
v_call: TRBV2; cdr3_aa: CASSDITDTQYF
v_call: TRBV11-2; cdr3_aa: CASSGVRISTDTQYF
v_call: TRBV29-1; cdr3_aa: CSAWAGSNQPQHF
v_call: TRBV6-5; cdr3_aa: CASSPHGGQNYGYTF
v_call: TRBV5-1; cdr3_aa: CASSWTGPPNTEAFF
v_call: TRBV7-9; cdr3_aa: CASSLRGQGAEKLFF
v_call: TRBV19; cdr3_aa: CASSLRQGGGYTF
v_call: TRBV3-1/TRBV3-2; cdr3_aa: CASSFQMNTEAFF
v_call: TRBV7-9; cdr3_aa: CASSPPAVITNEQFF
v_call: TRBV7-3; cdr3_aa: CASSTGTGVYNGQFF